The clone carrying this T cell receptor beta chain occurred a few times. Its target is unknown. The CDR3 length is 13 residues. V shed 2 bases, J shed 3 bases, and the junction held 0 bases outside the gene matches. Germline V lookup: CDR1 SGHTA, CDR2 FQGNSA. The data stem from a study of beta chain features in type 1 diabetes. Study-wide findings and caveats: The naive, central memory and Treg TCRB repertoires looked more alike in patients than they did in healthy donors.

One heparinised blood draw, averaging roughly 120 mL, came from each donor. A sort by CD45RO/CCR7/CD25/CD127/CD95/CD27 yielded CD4+ naive, central memory, regulatory and stem cell-like memory cells. Expressed TCRB transcripts were sequenced because the isolated RNA had all been reverse transcribed beforehand. Some clones are missing from TCRdb's copy, which holds only in-frame ones; the method was immunoSEQ multiplex PCR. The repertoire holds roughly 500,000 clones, 30% seen once, with 0.06% to 0.07% in the top ten. Sequencing was done on a sample of naive CD4+ T cells from blood. This chain connects TRBV7-2 to TRBJ2-7; 8 bases line up with TRBD1. The sequence derives from a man between 18 and 35 years old in good health. CDR3 residues: CASSLTGGYEQYF. In DNA form, the CDR3 reads TGTGCCAGCAGCTTAACAGGGGGCTACGAGCAGTACTTC.